This TCR beta chain was obtained from a study of blood T cell repertoires in COVID-19. As for the study in general: Material from acute and convalescent COVID-19 was sourced from the United States, Italy and Spain. PBMCs, B-cell-depleted T cells, or T cells were the source of the cDNA or gDNA that made up the material.

In the original analysis: Reference gene primer amplification gave estimated nucleated cell counts. The protocol was immunoSEQ multiplex PCR, while the TCRdb copy is restricted to in-frame clones and leaves out a portion. V and J calls plus clone size are reproduced from that table; the DNA served to infer D and trimming. The sample has some 33,000 clones; 87% are singletons. Specimen: peripheral blood. This receptor was taken from a man between 60 and 70 years old with acute or convalescent COVID-19.

In nucleotides, the CDR3 is TGTGCCACCAGTGAGGGGGGACTAGCGGGAGAGGGGGAGCAGTTCTTC. It specifies CATSEGGLAGEGEQFF. J is TRBJ2-1 and V is TRBV24-1; 14 nucleotides match TRBD2. The CDR3 covers 16 residues. Trimming at V came to 4 bases and at J to 10 bases, leaving 8 bases not matched to a gene. Germline CDR1 is KGHDR and CDR2 is SFDVKD.